This passage covers 6 T cell receptor beta chains from one sample sequenced in a study of early T cells in non-severe SARS-CoV-2 infection. TCRdb re-derived calls from the 5' RACE reads in MiXCR, one entry per CDR3 protein. The table includes tens of thousands of distinct CDR3 sequences, about an eighth detected once. Sequencing was done on a sample of whole blood. The receptors shown here come from an adult who was a healthcare worker with PCR-confirmed SARS-CoV-2 infection or an uninfected control (not recorded which).

A few counts support this clonotype. The chain carries TRBV14 and TRBJ2-5; D not resolved. The CDR3 extends over 14 amino acids. The germline CDR1 and CDR2 sequences are SGHDN and FVKESK. The V gene lost 0 bases and the J gene lost 4 bases, with 9 bases spanning the gap. Here the CDR3 DNA reads TGTGCCAGCAGCCAAGATTATCGGACAGAGACCCAGTACTTC. It encodes CASSQDYRTETQYF.

This clonotype has ten or more counts. The rearrangement uses TRBV6-2 or TRBV6-3 and TRBJ2-2, with 9 nucleotides matching TRBD2. V dropped 5 bases and J dropped 3; count of bases not matched to a gene: 4. Per germline, CDR1 MNHEY and CDR2 SVGEGT. This CDR3 has 15 amino acids. The CDR3 nucleotides read TGTGCCAGCAGTGGGACTAGCATGGACACCGGGGAGCTGTTTTTT. It encodes CASSGTSMDTGELFF.

The sample holds many counts of this clonotype. The rearrangement uses TRBV27 and TRBJ2-2, with TRBD1 matching over 7 bases. CDR3 length equals 13 residues. Germline loops: CDR1 MNHEY, CDR2 SMNVEV (reference sequence). V was clipped by 5 bases and J by 5 bases; unmatched bases: 2. The CDR3 DNA sequence: TGTGCCAGCAGTCTACAGGGGACCGGGGAGCTGTTTTTT. It translates to CASSLQGTGELFF.

Points on this clonotype: This may be a read error: a much more frequent sequence differs by one nucleotide. The rearrangement joins TRBV12-3 or TRBV12-4 to TRBJ2-3; TRBD1 or TRBD2 may be the D gene (7 bases each). CDR3 length equals 14 residues. CDR3 nucleotides: TGTGCCAGCACTACCTGGGGGGGGACAGATAGGCAGTATTTT. Translated, it gives CASTTWGGTDRQYF.

This clonotype was recorded at least ten times. The rearrangement joins TRBV7-9 to TRBJ1-1; 8 positions match TRBD1. The CDR3 extends over 14 amino acids. CDR1 and CDR2 from the germline V gene are SEHNR and FQNEAQ (reference sequence). Unmatched junction bases numbered 7, after V lost 4 bases and J lost 6 bases. CDR3 nucleotide sequence: TGTGCCAGCAGCTCCCTGGACAGGGACGCTGAAGCTTTCTTT. Its protein product is CASSSLDRDAEAFF.

This clonotype was observed many times. The chain recombines TRBV7-9 with TRBJ2-7; 7 nucleotides match TRBD1. The germline V gene encodes CDR1 SEHNR and CDR2 FQNEAQ (reference sequence). V lost 2 bases and J lost 7; bases outside the gene matches: 8. The CDR3 has 14 residues. The CDR3 DNA reads TGTGCCAGCAGCTTAAGAGGGGGCGGCGGAGAGCAGTACTTC. Translated, it gives CASSLRGGGGEQYF.